This T cell receptor (beta chain) came from a study of CD8+CD57+ T cells in acquired aplastic anemia. Study as a whole: Sorted CD4+ and CD8+ cells yielded DNA averaging around 3 ug.

Genomic DNA was employed as the template in profiling TCR beta VDJ and CDR3. TCRdb reanalysed the reads using MiXCR and keeps one entry per CDR3 protein. The sample contains some 130,000 distinct CDR3 sequences, about 48% of which appear only once. Findings and caveats of the study: No significant difference in CD8+ Simpson's diversity was found between patients and controls.

The CDR3 runs 15 residues. CDR1 and CDR2 (germline): GTSNPN, SVGIG (reference sequence). Trimming pared 0 bases from V and 5 bases from J, leaving 13 bases between. As for this clonotype: Its antigen remains unknown.

The V and J genes are TRBV30 and TRBJ1-4; D may be TRBD1 (6 bases). Source material: sorted CD4+, CD8+, or CD8+CD57+ T cells (not recorded which) from PBMCs. This clonotype was obtained from a human donor in good health, serving as a control. The CDR3 is CAWSVRGGANEKLFF. CDR3 DNA sequence: TGTGCCTGGAGTGTACGAGGGGGGGCCAATGAAAAACTGTTTTTT.